This T cell receptor beta chain was captured in a study of T cell repertoires in cytomegalovirus infection (dated by TCRdb to the late 2010s). Background for the entire study: The HLA type of each donor mattered for the analysis, because public TCR beta signatures pointed to carriage of CMV infection along with the matching HLA type. On the study overall, not on this receptor specifically: In the ex vivo response, HLA-C-restricted CMV-specific TCR beta clonotypes were dominant, and in two of eight donors the single most frequent clonotype came from this HLA-C-restricted group. Cumulative frequency of public TCR beta family members discriminated carriers of CMV infection plus the relevant HLA type in this cohort and an independent roughly 350-donor cohort.

V is reduced by 1 base and J by 0 bases, leaving a spacing of 16 bases between them. The CDR3 spans 18 residues, from the cysteine through the phenylalanine. Just CDR3 DNA is preserved here, 54 bases in frame from base 1. This clonotype was counted between two and nine times. No antigen is known for it. No base quality information exists; no much larger clone differs at one position. These reads were obtained on an Illumina HiSeq 1500. TCRdb reanalyzed the raw reads on its own, using fastp at Q25 for trimming and MiXCR for clone calling, and kept in-frame beta chains. Rows merge per CDR3 protein into single entries with the most common DNA and genes. The sample contains some 180,000 distinct CDR3 sequences, about 17% of them found a single time. Together, the top ten hold approximately 25% of the sample.

The sequence is built from TRBV12-3 or TRBV12-4 and TRBJ1-5; the D gene cannot be named for sure. The specimen sequenced was CD8+ T cells from PBMCs. This TCR came from a human donor in good health (CMV status not recorded). Some clones in this sample may be carry-over from other donors' samples. The nucleotides read TGTGCCAGCAGTTTAGGGGCCAGCAGCCTCGATAGCAATCAGCCCCAGCATTTT. This sequence encodes CASSLGASSLDSNQPQHF.